This is a list of T cell receptor beta chains from one sample in a study of vaccination and CD4 T cells after COVID-19. One entry per CDR3 protein results from TCRdb running MiXCR on the PCR reads. The table has 15,000 to 20,000 distinct CDR3 sequences, just under 50% seen once; the top ten hold 4.5% to 6%. Their antigens remain unidentified. Sequenced material: CD4+ T cells from blood, cultured in vitro, taken before SARS-CoV-2 vaccination. Every receptor here comes from a human donor who had recovered from COVID-19. Each CDR3 is given with its conserved first and last residue. A D gene is named only where the DNA matches it firmly. Expanded clones get a size class; other rows say once, few or many, or leave the size out.

d_gene	len	abundance	v_gene	j_gene	CDR3nt	CDR3aa
.	13	.	TRBV6-2/TRBV6-3	TRBJ2-5	TGTGCCAGCAGTCGGGGGTACCAAGAGACCCAGTACTTC	CASSRGYQETQYF
.	15	.	TRBV20-1	TRBJ2-6	TGCAGTGCTATCATAGGGTCGGCAGGGGCCAACGTCCTGACTTTC	CSAIIGSAGANVLTF
TRBD1	15	few	TRBV6-2/TRBV6-3	TRBJ1-2	TGTGCCAGCAGTTCCGGGCCAGGGGGGAGCTATGGCTACACCTTC	CASSSGPGGSYGYTF
.	15	.	TRBV28	TRBJ1-1	TGTGCCAGCACCCCTGGGGGGGCCGCGGCTACTGAAGCTTTCTTT	CASTPGGAAATEAFF
.	15	few	TRBV7-2	TRBJ1-2	TGTGCCAGCAGCTTAGCGGGCAGGGATAAGGCTGGCTACACCTTC	CASSLAGRDKAGYTF
.	14	few	TRBV6-5	TRBJ1-1	TGTGCCAGCAGTTTACCCCCGGGGAACACTGAAGCTTTCTTT	CASSLPPGNTEAFF
.	11	.	TRBV27	TRBJ2-3	TGTGCCAGCAGAGAGACAGATACGCAGTATTTT	CASRETDTQYF
.	15	few	TRBV6-2/TRBV6-3	TRBJ1-5	TGTGCCAGCAGTTACTCTGGGCAGGGGCCCCAGCCCCAGCATTTT	CASSYSGQGPQPQHF
TRBD2	15	few	TRBV7-7	TRBJ2-1	TGTGCCAGCAGCTTAGCCGCGGGAGGCCCCAATGAGCAGTTCTTC	CASSLAAGGPNEQFF
.	13	.	TRBV12-3/TRBV12-4	TRBJ1-1	TGTGCCAGCAGTTTAGTGATGAACACTGAAGCTTTCTTT	CASSLVMNTEAFF
TRBD2	15	.	TRBV5-1	TRBJ2-3	TGCGCCAGCAGGTTCGCGGGAGTTAGCACAGATACGCAGTATTTT	CASRFAGVSTDTQYF
.	14	.	TRBV14	TRBJ1-1	TGTGCCAGCAGCCGTGTTACGGGCAGAACTGAAGCTTTCTTT	CASSRVTGRTEAFF
.	13	.	TRBV6-4	TRBJ1-1	TGTGCCAGCAGTGCGGTAGGGGGGACTGAAGCTTTCTTT	CASSAVGGTEAFF
.	13	.	TRBV6-1	TRBJ2-2	TGTGCCAGCACCCCGGGTCGATCCGGGGAGCTGTTTTTT	CASTPGRSGELFF
.	17	.	TRBV7-9	TRBJ2-7	TGTGCCAGCAGCTCCTACGGTAGGCAGGGACCGGCCTACGAGCAGTACTTC	CASSSYGRQGPAYEQYF
.	13	.	TRBV6-1	TRBJ2-4	TGTGCCAGCAGTGGGGAGGCCAAAAACATTCAGTACTTC	CASSGEAKNIQYF
.	15	few	TRBV7-2	TRBJ2-7	TGTGCCAGCAGCTTTTCAGGTACCGGCTACTACGAGCAGTACTTC	CASSFSGTGYYEQYF
TRBD1	13	.	TRBV20-1	TRBJ1-4	TGCAGTGCTGCGGGACAGGCGAGTGAAAAACTGTTTTTT	CSAAGQASEKLFF
.	13	.	TRBV20-1	TRBJ2-3	TGCAGTGCTAAAGGACCCACCGGAGATACGCAGTATTTT	CSAKGPTGDTQYF